Described below is a single T cell receptor beta chain sequence and its context. The CDR3 is made up of 14 amino acids. V lost 3 bases and J lost 4, with 12 bases in between. Germline CDR1 and CDR2: ENHRY and SYGVKD. The data are from a study of blood T cell repertoires in COVID-19. Produced via immunoSEQ multiplex PCR; TCRdb's table is partial and in-frame only. This sample has roughly 200,000 clones; about 84% occur once, and the top ten carry over 7.5%. Two negative PCRs, clearance, or symptom resolution characterized the recovered Cohort 3 donors. The sequence was obtained from a woman younger than 45 who had recovered from COVID-19. Sequences were obtained from PBMCs or T cells enriched from blood (not recorded which). The genes are TRBV10-3 and TRBJ1-2, with D perhaps TRBD1 (5 bases). The CDR3 sequence: CAISDTGATYGYTF. In nucleotides, the CDR3 is TGTGCCATCAGTGATACAGGAGCCACCTATGGCTACACCTTC.